This T cell receptor beta chain was found in a study of T cell changes during pregnancy in multiple sclerosis. Between the trimmed V and J ends, which lost 6 bases and 1 base, there was a span of 16 bases. The CDR3 contains 17 residues. Germline V gene sequence: CDR1 ENHRY, CDR2 SYGVKD. Repertoires were generated with immunoSEQ multiplex PCR, while TCRdb's copy carries only in-frame clones and drops some. This sample has 45,000 to 65,000 clones, with approximately 90% found just once. The chain has TRBV10-3 and TRBJ2-6, with D possibly matching TRBD1 (6 bases). This TCR derives from a female donor in good health, enrolled as a control in a pregnancy study. This specimen consisted of peripheral blood, obtained after pregnancy. CDR3 in DNA: TGTGCCATCAGCTCTGAGACAGGCGATTCTGGGGCCAACGTCCTGACTTTC. Encoded protein: CAISSETGDSGANVLTF.